The clone carrying this T cell receptor beta chain was seen more than once but under ten times. The CDR3 has 15 residues. The germline V gene has CDR1 MNHEY and CDR2 SVGAGI. The J segment lost 6 bases and the V segment lost 4 bases, leaving 6 bases of the junction unmatched. Original handling: The assay estimated nucleated cells by amplifying reference gene primers. Generated by immunoSEQ multiplex PCR, the TCRdb table keeps only in-frame clones and is missing some. The DNA gave D and trimming, while V, J and clone size come from that table. Of 65,000 to 70,000 clones listed, 82% were seen once; the top ten hold 15% to 20%. This sample stems from a study of blood T cell repertoires in COVID-19. Study-wide context: Samples of COVID-19 (acute and convalescent) were obtained from the United States, Italy and Spain. T cells, B-cell-depleted T cells, or PBMCs provided the cDNA or gDNA that served as material.

This sequence was found in a man older than 75 with active COVID-19. The rearrangement uses TRBV6-5 and TRBJ2-7, with TRBD2 matching 13 bases. Specimen: peripheral blood. The CDR3 bases are TGTGCCAGCAGTTCCCTCGGGACTAGCGGGGTCGAGCAGTACTTC. Translated, it gives CASSSLGTSGVEQYF.